This T cell receptor (beta chain) was captured by sequencing in a study of blood T cell repertoires in COVID-19. On the study more broadly: Specimens from acute and convalescent COVID-19 originated in the United States, Italy and Spain. The cDNA or gDNA used as material had been derived from T cells, B-cell-depleted T cells, or PBMCs.

Per the original methods: Amplification with reference gene primers provided the estimates of nucleated cell counts. Profiled with immunoSEQ multiplex PCR; TCRdb holds only in-frame clones, not every one. From that table come the V and J calls and clone size; the DNA was used to work out D and trimming. The sample has around 170,000 clones, more than 85% seen once. Between the trimmed V and J ends, which lost 3 bases and 4 bases, there was a span of 19 bases. Germline-derived CDR1 and CDR2 are LNHDA and SQIVND (reference sequence). The CDR3 consists of 17 residues. The rearrangement links TRBV19 to TRBJ2-1; D is ambiguous. This receptor was taken from a woman aged 25 to 39 with active or convalescent COVID-19. The sample comprised peripheral blood. The CDR3 DNA is TGTGCCAGTAGTATTGCGGCTACCTCACCTGGGTACAATGAGCAGTTCTTC. Its protein is CASSIAATSPGYNEQFF.